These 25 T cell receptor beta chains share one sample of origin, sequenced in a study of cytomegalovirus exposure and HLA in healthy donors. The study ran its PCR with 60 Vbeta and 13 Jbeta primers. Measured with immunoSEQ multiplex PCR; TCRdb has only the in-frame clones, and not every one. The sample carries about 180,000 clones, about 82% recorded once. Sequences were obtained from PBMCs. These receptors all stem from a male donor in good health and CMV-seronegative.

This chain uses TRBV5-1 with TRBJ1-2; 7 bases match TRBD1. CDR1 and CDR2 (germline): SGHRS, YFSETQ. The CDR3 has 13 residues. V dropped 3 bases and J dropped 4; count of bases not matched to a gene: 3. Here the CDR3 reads CASSSGGSYGYTF. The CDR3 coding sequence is TGCGCCAGCAGCTCAGGGGGGAGCTATGGCTACACCTTC. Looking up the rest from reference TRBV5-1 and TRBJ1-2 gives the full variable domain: KAGVTQTPRYLIKTRGQQVTLSCSPISGHRSVSWYQQTPGQGLQFLFEYFSETQRNKGNFPGRFSGRQFSNSRSEMNVSTLELGDSALYLCASSSGGSYGYTFGSGTRLTVV.

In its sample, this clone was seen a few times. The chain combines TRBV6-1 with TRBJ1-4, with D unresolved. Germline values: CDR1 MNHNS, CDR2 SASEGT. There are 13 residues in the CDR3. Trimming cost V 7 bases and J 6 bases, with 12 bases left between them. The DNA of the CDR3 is TGTGCCAGCAAATCGGCAGGTCATGAAAAACTGTTTTTT. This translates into CASKSAGHEKLFF.

DNA of the CDR3: TGTGCCAGCAGGGACAGAACTAGGGATGGCTACACCTTC. Residues: CASRDRTRDGYTF. The V call is TRBV10-3, the J call TRBJ1-2; 7 bases map to TRBD1. Germline lookup yields CDR1 ENHRY and CDR2 SYGVKD. After removal of 10 bases from V and 6 bases from J, the junction contained 11 bases not matched to a gene. The CDR3 is 13 residues long.

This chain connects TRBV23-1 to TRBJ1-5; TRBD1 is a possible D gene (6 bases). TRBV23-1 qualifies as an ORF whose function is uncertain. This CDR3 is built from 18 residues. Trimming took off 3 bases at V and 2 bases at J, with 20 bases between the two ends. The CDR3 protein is CASSHTIGTLHCNQPQHF. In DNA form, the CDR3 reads TGCGCCAGCAGTCATACGATCGGGACACTACACTGCAATCAGCCCCAGCATTTT.

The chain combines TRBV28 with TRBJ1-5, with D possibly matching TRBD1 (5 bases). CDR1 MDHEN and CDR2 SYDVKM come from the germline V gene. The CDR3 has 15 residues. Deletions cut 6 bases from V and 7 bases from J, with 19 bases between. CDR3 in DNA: TGTGCCAGCAGCCCCCCCAGGGTTCAATGGCAGCCCCAGCATTTT. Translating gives CASSPPRVQWQPQHF.

Written as DNA, the CDR3 is TGTGCCAGCAGCCAGGGGGACAACGCCCAGCCCCAGCATTTT. As protein: CASSQGDNAQPQHF. The chain combines TRBV4-2 with TRBJ1-5; tentatively, D is TRBD1 (6 bases). The CDR3 is made up of 14 amino acids. V was shortened by 3 bases and J by 7 bases, with 13 bases between the two germline ends. Germline CDR1 and CDR2: LGHNA and YNFKEQ.

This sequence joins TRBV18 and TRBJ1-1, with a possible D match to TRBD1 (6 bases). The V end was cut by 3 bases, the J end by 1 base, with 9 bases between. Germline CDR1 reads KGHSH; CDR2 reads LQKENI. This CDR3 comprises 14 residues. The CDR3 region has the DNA TGTGCCAGCTCACCTCTACAGGGGAACACTGAAGCTTTCTTT. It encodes CASSPLQGNTEAFF.

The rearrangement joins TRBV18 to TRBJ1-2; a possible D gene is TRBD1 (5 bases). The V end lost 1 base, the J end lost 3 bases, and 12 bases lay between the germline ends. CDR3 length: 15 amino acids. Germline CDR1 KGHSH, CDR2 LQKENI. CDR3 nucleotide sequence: TGTGCCAGCTCACCACGTCCAGGGATCGACTATGGCTACACCTTC. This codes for CASSPRPGIDYGYTF. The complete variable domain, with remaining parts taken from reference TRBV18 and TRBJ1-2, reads NAGVMQNPRHLVRRRGQEARLRCSPMKGHSHVYWYRQLPEEGLKFMVYLQKENIIDESGMPKERFSAEFPKEGPSILRIQQVVRGDSAAYFCASSPRPGIDYGYTFGSGTRLTVV.

The CDR3: CASSLSYTDTQYF. CDR3 nucleotides: TGTGCCAGCAGTTTATCCTACACAGATACGCAGTATTTT. V is TRBV28 and J is TRBJ2-3; D is undetermined. The CDR3 loop spans 13 amino acids. Trimming shortened V by 1 base and J by 2 bases, and 4 bases separated the two germline ends. Germline CDR1 MDHEN, CDR2 SYDVKM. Full variable domain (remainder filled in from reference TRBV28 and TRBJ2-3): DVKVTQSSRYLVKRTGEKVFLECVQDMDHENMFWYRQDPGLGLRLIYFSYDVKMKEKGDIPEGYSVSREKKERFSLILESASTNQTSMYLCASSLSYTDTQYFGPGTRLTVL.

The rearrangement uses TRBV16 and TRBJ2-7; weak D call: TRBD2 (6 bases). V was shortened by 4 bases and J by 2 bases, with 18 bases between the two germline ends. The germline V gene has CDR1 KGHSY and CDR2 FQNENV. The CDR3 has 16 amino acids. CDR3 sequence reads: CASSRPRESETYEQYF. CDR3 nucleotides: TGTGCCAGCAGCCGGCCCCGGGAGAGCGAGACCTACGAGCAGTACTTC.

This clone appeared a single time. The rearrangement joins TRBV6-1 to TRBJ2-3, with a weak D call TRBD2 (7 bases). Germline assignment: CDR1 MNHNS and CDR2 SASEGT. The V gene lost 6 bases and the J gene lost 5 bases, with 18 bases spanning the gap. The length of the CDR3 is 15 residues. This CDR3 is CASSLEGGLGDTQYF. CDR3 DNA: TGTGCCAGCAGCCTCGAGGGGGGGCTAGGAGATACGCAGTATTTT.

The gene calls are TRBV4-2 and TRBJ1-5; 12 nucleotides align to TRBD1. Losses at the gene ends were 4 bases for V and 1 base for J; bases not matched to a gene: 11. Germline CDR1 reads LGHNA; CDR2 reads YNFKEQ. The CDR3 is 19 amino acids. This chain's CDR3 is CASSPSPGQGARSNQPQHF. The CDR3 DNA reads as TGTGCCAGCAGCCCATCACCGGGACAGGGGGCGCGGAGCAATCAGCCCCAGCATTTT.

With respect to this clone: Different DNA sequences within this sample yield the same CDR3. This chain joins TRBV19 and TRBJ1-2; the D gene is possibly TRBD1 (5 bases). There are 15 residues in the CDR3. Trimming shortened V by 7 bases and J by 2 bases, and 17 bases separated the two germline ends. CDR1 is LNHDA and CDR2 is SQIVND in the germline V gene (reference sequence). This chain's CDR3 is CASTSIGNRNYGYTF. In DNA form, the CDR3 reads TGTGCCAGTACCTCAATAGGGAACAGGAACTATGGCTACACCTTC.

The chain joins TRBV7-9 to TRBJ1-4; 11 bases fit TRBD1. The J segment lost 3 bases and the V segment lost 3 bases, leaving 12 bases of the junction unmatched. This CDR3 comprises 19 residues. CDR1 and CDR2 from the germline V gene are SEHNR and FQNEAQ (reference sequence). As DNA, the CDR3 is TGTGCCAGCAGCTTTTGGGTTGGACAGGGGGCAGGGGCTAATGAAAAACTGTTTTTT. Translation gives CASSFWVGQGAGANEKLFF.

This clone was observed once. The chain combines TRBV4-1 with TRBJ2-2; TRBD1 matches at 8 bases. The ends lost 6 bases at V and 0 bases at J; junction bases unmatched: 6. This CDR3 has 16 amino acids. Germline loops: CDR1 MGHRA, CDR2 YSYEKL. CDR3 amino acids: CASRDRGLANTGELFF. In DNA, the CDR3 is TGCGCCAGCAGAGACAGGGGACTCGCGAACACCGGGGAGCTGTTTTTT.

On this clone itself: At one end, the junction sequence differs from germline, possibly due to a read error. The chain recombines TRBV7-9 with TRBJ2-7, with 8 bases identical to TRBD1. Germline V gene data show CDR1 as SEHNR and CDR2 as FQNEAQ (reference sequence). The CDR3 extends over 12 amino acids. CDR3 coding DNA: TGTTCCAGCAGGGGGCCATCCTACGAGCAGTACTTC. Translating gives CSSRGPSYEQYF.

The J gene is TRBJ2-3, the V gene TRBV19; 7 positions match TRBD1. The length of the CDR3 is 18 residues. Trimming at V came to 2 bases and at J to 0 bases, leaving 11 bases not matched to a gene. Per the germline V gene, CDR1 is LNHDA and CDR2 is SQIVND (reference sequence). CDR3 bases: TGTGCCAGTAGTATATCAGGGACAGCTACCCTCAGCACAGATACGCAGTATTTT. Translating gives CASSISGTATLSTDTQYF. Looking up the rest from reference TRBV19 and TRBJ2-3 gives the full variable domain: DGGITQSPKYLFRKEGQNVTLSCEQNLNHDAMYWYRQDPGQGLRLIYYSQIVNDFQKGDIAEGYSVSREKKESFPLTVTSAQKNPTAFYLCASSISGTATLSTDTQYFGPGTRLTVL.

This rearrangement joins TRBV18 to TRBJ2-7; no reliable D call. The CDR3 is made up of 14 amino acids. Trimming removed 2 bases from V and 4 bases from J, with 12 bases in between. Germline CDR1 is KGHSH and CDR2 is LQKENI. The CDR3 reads CASSPKFSPYEQYF. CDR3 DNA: TGTGCCAGCTCACCAAAGTTTAGCCCGTACGAGCAGTACTTC.

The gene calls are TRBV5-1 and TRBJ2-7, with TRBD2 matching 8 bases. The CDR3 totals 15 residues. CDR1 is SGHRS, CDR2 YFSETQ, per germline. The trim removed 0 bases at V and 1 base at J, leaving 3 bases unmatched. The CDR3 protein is CASSLGGGQSYEQYF. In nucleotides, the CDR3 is TGCGCCAGCAGCTTGGGCGGGGGGCAGTCCTACGAGCAGTACTTC.

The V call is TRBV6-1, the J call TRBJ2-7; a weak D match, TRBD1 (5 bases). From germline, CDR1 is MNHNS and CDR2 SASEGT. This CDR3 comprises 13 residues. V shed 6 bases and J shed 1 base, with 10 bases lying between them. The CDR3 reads CASSATGSYEQYF. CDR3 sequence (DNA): TGTGCCAGCAGCGCAACAGGATCCTACGAGCAGTACTTC.

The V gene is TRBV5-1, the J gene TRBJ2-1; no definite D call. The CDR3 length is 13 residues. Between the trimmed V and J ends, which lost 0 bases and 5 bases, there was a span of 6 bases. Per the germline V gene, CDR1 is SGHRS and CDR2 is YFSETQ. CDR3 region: CASSLALDNEQFF. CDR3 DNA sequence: TGCGCCAGCAGCTTGGCCCTCGACAATGAGCAGTTCTTC.

The CDR3 region is CASTAGGMNSPLHF. CDR3 bases: TGTGCCAGTACGGCAGGGGGTATGAATTCACCCCTCCACTTT. The chain has TRBV19 and TRBJ1-6; TRBD1 aligns across 7 bases. This CDR3 region has 14 residues. Germline trimming cut 7 bases from V and 7 bases from J; bases unmatched to any gene: 7. The germline V gene encodes CDR1 LNHDA and CDR2 SQIVND (reference sequence).

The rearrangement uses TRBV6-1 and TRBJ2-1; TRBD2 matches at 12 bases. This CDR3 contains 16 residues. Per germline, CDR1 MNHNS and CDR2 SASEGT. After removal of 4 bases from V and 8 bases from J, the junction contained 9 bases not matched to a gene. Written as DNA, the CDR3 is TGTGCCAGCAGTGGACCGGGACTAGCGGGCGTATATGAGCAGTTCTTC. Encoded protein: CASSGPGLAGVYEQFF.

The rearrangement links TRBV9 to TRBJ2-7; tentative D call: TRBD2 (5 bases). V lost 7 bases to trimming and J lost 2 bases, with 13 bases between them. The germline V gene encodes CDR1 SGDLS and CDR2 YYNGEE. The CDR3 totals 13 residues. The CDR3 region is CASSRVPTYEQYF. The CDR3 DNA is TGTGCCAGCTCGCGGGTTCCTACCTACGAGCAGTACTTC.

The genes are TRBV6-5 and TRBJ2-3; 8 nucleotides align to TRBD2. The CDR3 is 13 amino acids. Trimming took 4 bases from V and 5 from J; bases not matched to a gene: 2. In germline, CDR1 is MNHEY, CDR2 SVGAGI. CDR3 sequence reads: CASSSLAGDTQYF. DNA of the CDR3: TGTGCCAGCAGTTCCCTAGCGGGAGATACGCAGTATTTT.